Below, one TCR beta chain is given with its context. Its antigen remains unidentified. As TCR cDNA was made by 5'RACE template switching, a universal primer site and UMIs were added. A single record per CDR3 protein comes from TCRdb applying MiXCR to the 5' RACE reads. The sample carries about 240,000 distinct CDR3 sequences, about 7% recorded once. The data belong to a study of T cells after yellow fever vaccination. Germline V lookup: CDR1 SQVTM, CDR2 ANQGSEA. CDR3 length: 13 residues. V dropped 7 bases and J dropped 5 bases, with 17 bases sitting between them. Findings and limits, study-wide: The bulk population could contribute abundant contaminating clonotypes to FACS-sorted repertoires.

V usage is TRBV29-1 and J usage is TRBJ2-5; no reliable D call. The sample in question was CD4+ T cells sorted from PBMCs, obtained 15 days after the yellow fever booster vaccination. This TCR was sampled from a man aged 25-40 years who received the YFV17D yellow fever vaccine. CDR3 protein: CSGLRAGSETQYF. The DNA for the CDR3 is TGCAGCGGACTCCGAGCAGGATCGGAGACCCAGTACTTC.